The entry that follows covers one T cell receptor beta chain sequence. Its antigen remains unidentified. V dropped 6 bases and J dropped 2; count of bases not matched to a gene: 7. The CDR3 has 14 residues. The V gene's germline CDR1 is SEHNR and CDR2 FQNEAQ (reference sequence). MiXCR, run by TCRdb on the reads, gives a single entry per CDR3 protein. The sample comprises about 340,000 distinct CDR3 sequences, just under 30% of which are singletons, and 20% rests with the top ten. The source of the sample is a study of T cell repertoires in cytomegalovirus infection. The TCR comes from a human donor in good health (CMV status not recorded). Some clones in this sample may be carry-over from other donors' samples. Material: cultured PBMCs, obtained from culture after CMV antigen stimulation. The chain uses TRBV7-9 and TRBJ2-7, with TRBD1 identical over 7 bases. CDR3 protein: CASSPPGQPYEQYF. The DNA of the CDR3 is TGTGCCAGCAGTCCCCCGGGACAGCCCTACGAGCAGTACTTC. The whole variable domain, filled in from reference TRBV7-9 and TRBJ2-7, reads DTGVSQNPRHKITKRGQNVTFRCDPISEHNRLYWYRQTLGQGPEFLTYFQNEAQLEKSRLLSDRFSAERPKGSFSTLEIQRTEQGDSAMYLCASSPPGQPYEQYFGPGTRLTVT.